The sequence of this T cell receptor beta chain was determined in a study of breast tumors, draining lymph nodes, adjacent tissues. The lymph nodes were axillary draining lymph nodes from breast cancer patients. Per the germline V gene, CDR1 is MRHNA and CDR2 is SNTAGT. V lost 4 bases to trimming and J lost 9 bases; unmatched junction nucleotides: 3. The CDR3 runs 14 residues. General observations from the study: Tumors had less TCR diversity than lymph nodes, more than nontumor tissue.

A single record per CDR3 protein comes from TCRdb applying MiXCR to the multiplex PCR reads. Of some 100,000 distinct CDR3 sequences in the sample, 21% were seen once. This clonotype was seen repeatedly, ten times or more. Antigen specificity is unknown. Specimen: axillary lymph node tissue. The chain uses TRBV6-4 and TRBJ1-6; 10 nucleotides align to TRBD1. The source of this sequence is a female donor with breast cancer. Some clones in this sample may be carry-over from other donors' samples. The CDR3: CASSVGTGVSPLHF. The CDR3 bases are TGTGCCAGCAGTGTCGGGACAGGGGTTTCACCCCTCCACTTT.